These T cell receptor beta chains were read from a single sample in a study of PD-L1 blockade in urothelial cancer. Profiling relied on immunoSEQ multiplex PCR, and the TCRdb table lists in-frame clones only, not all of them. This sample has about 30,000 clones, with about four fifths found just once. The input for sequencing was PBMCs, taken around atezolizumab (anti-PD-L1) treatment. The receptors come from a man aged 70-80 years with urothelial cancer. Each CDR3 is given with its conserved first and last residue. The D gene is left open where the match is weak.

>16|TRBJ2-3|TRBV7-3|-
CASSLVGGPKPDTQYF
>13|TRBJ2-5|TRBV14|TRBD1
CASSQDRQGAQYF
>15|TRBJ1-3|TRBV6-1|-
CASSKTGGFGNTIYF
>16|TRBJ2-5|TRBV9|TRBD2
CASSASTSGSFETQYF
>14|TRBJ1-1|TRBV10-3|-
CAISGGRGNTEAFF
>14|TRBJ1-1|TRBV19|-
CASSMVNMNTEAFF
>15|TRBJ2-2|TRBV19|TRBD1
CASSLTGINTGELFF
>15|TRBJ2-1|TRBV19|TRBD2
CASSIVAGVFNEQFF
>11|TRBJ1-1|TRBV19|-
CASRSGLEAFF
>14|TRBJ1-4|TRBV7-8|TRBD1
CASSKTGGGEKLFF
>14|TRBJ2-7|TRBV10-3|-
CAISERGSSYEQYF
>13|TRBJ1-1|TRBV9|-
CASSALGNTEAFF
>16|TRBJ2-7|TRBV30|TRBD2
CAWRGLAREGVREQYF
>14|TRBJ2-1|TRBV5-4|-
CASSAEGPYNEQFF
>13|TRBJ2-5|TRBV27|-
CASSLSIGTVQYF
>12|TRBJ2-1|TRBV28|-
CASSTTTPREFF
>14|TRBJ2-7|TRBV5-8|-
CASSQGLILREQYF
>14|TRBJ1-5|TRBV6-5|-
CASSERGGVQPQHF
>13|TRBJ1-5|TRBV15|-
CATSRDLAVNQHF
>15|TRBJ1-1|TRBV28|-
CASSLLAGTNTEAFF
>14|TRBJ2-7|TRBV5-5|-
CASSIGQLSYEQYF
>15|TRBJ2-7|TRBV19|TRBD1
CASSIKQGAMTEQYF
>15|TRBJ2-5|TRBV5-1|-
CASSLDWGGRKTQYF
>13|TRBJ1-2|TRBV6-1|-
CASSDSGVAGYTF
>13|TRBJ2-1|TRBV15|TRBD2
CATGAGGYNEQFF
>16|TRBJ2-7|TRBV28|TRBD2
CASSTWGGRGPYEQYF
>15|TRBJ1-2|TRBV4-1|-
CASSQSQGHPYGYTF
>14|TRBJ1-5|TRBV28|-
CASSLREGNQPQHF
>13|TRBJ1-1|TRBV2|-
CASTTRGGTEAFF
>15|TRBJ1-4|TRBV5-4|TRBD1
CASSPVPGQGEKLFF
>13|TRBJ1-5|TRBV4-3|-
CASSQAVRQPQHF
>17|TRBJ2-2|TRBV5-1|TRBD2
CASSSRASGLFTGELFF
>15|TRBJ2-5|TRBV5-1|TRBD2
CASSLWGGSRETQYF
>13|TRBJ2-7|TRBV6-1|TRBD1
CASNKDRGYEQYF
>14|TRBJ2-1|TRBV7-9|TRBD2
CASSLSGSGDEQFF
>17|TRBJ1-3|TRBV5-5|-
CASSSTANLASGNTIYF
>12|TRBJ1-2|TRBV4-2|-
CASSQDSFGYTF
>14|TRBJ2-7|TRBV4-2|TRBD2
CASSHTSAGYEQYF
>15|TRBJ1-2|TRBV7-8|-
CASSLLRGTGYGYTF
>15|TRBJ2-1|TRBV11-2|-
CASSVVRGAYNEQFF
>16|TRBJ2-3|TRBV18|TRBD2
CASSPGRVRATDTQYF
>20|TRBJ2-1|TRBV4-1|TRBD2
CASSPIPNPGLVIIDNEQFF
>13|TRBJ1-4|TRBV6-1|-
CASSERSWEKLFF
>13|TRBJ2-3|TRBV28|TRBD1
CASGQGVSDTQYF
>15|TRBJ1-5|TRBV19|-
CASSITFLSNQPQHF
>15|TRBJ2-7|TRBV6-1|-
CASSEAAGVTYEQYF
>11|TRBJ1-4|TRBV6-6|TRBD1
CATDSGGKLFF
>14|TRBJ2-3|TRBV6-5|TRBD1
CASRKGQGTDTQYF
>13|TRBJ2-4|TRBV5-5|-
CASREVGKNIQYF
>13|TRBJ1-6|TRBV6-5|-
CASSRDIDSPLHF
>14|TRBJ1-6|TRBV18|-
CASSPRQENSPLHF
>15|TRBJ2-1|TRBV12-5|TRBD2
CASVPGTSGSNEQFF